Listed below are T cell receptor beta chains from one sample, sequenced in a study of blood T cell repertoires in COVID-19. Profiled with immunoSEQ multiplex PCR; TCRdb holds only in-frame clones, not every one. The repertoire holds approximately 250,000 clones, with 88% as singletons. Sequencing input: PBMCs or T cells enriched from blood (not recorded which). These receptors were collected from a woman aged 40 to 50 who had been exposed to COVID-19. Both conserved end residues are part of each CDR3. Each record gives: clone size, D gene, J gene, V gene, CDR3 protein, CDR3 DNA. A D gene is named only where the DNA matches it firmly. Expanded clones are given a class, and other clones once, few, many or no size at all.

>-|-|TRBJ2-2|TRBV5-6
CASSFQFLNTGELFF
TGTGCCAGCAGCTTCCAGTTCCTCAACACCGGGGAGCTGTTTTTT
>once|TRBD2|TRBJ2-3|TRBV4-3
CASSQDSAGGDFGTDTQYF
TGCGCCAGCAGCCAAGATTCGGCGGGGGGCGACTTCGGCACAGATACGCAGTATTTT
>few|-|TRBJ1-2|TRBV21-1
CASSEDSFNYGYTF
TGTGCCAGCAGCGAGGACAGCTTTAACTATGGCTACACCTTC
>-|TRBD1|TRBJ2-1|TRBV7-3
CASSPQTGTGGMSEQFF
TGTGCCAGCAGCCCTCAAACGGGGACAGGGGGGATGAGTGAGCAGTTCTTC
>few|TRBD2|TRBJ2-3|TRBV7-3
CASSLGGGITSTDTQYF
TGTGCCAGCAGCTTAGGCGGGGGAATTACTAGCACAGATACGCAGTATTTT
>once|TRBD2|TRBJ2-1|TRBV13
CASSLALLSGRINEQFF
TGTGCCAGCAGCTTAGCCCTTCTAAGCGGGAGAATTAATGAGCAGTTCTTC
>-|TRBD1|TRBJ1-1|TRBV5-1
CASSLGDRVTTEAFF
TGTGCCAGCAGCTTGGGGGACAGGGTCACAACTGAAGCTTTCTTT
>-|-|TRBJ1-2|TRBV4-2
CASSSTGSWGGYTF
TGTGCCAGCAGCTCTACCGGGAGCTGGGGTGGCTACACCTTC
>-|-|TRBJ2-2|TRBV13
CASSLWEMTGELFF
TGTGCCAGCAGCTTATGGGAGATGACCGGGGAGCTGTTTTTT
>-|-|TRBJ1-2|TRBV28
CASSFLGGRDYGYTF
TGTGCCAGCAGTTTCCTGGGGGGGAGGGACTATGGCTACACCTTC
>-|TRBD1|TRBJ1-5|TRBV28
CASTTGGTSNQPQHF
TGTGCCAGCACCACAGGGGGCACAAGCAATCAGCCCCAGCATTTT
>-|-|TRBJ2-7|TRBV5-4
CASSFGGPRLTYEQYF
TGTGCCAGCAGCTTCGGGGGGCCCAGACTTACCTACGAGCAGTACTTC
>-|TRBD2|TRBJ2-1|TRBV3-1/TRBV3-2
CASSQVGGRTSYNEQFF
TGTGCCAGCAGCCAAGTTGGCGGGAGAACCAGCTACAATGAGCAGTTCTTC
>-|TRBD1|TRBJ1-1|TRBV2
CASSGQGGTEAFF
TGTGCCAGCAGCGGACAGGGGGGGACTGAAGCTTTCTTT
>-|-|TRBJ2-4|TRBV6-1
CASSEARGTAKNIQYF
TGTGCCAGCAGTGAGGCCAGAGGAACTGCCAAAAACATTCAGTACTTC
>-|-|TRBJ2-7|TRBV7-9
CASSPDYLTYEQYF
TGTGCCAGCAGCCCAGACTACCTCACGTACGAGCAGTACTTC
>-|TRBD2|TRBJ2-5|TRBV7-2
CASSSGLEETQYF
TGTGCCAGCAGCTCTGGACTAGAAGAGACCCAGTACTTC
>-|-|TRBJ1-3|TRBV7-9
CASSLVLGSGNTIYF
TGTGCCAGCAGCTTAGTTCTAGGCTCTGGAAACACCATATATTTT
>-|TRBD1|TRBJ1-2|TRBV6-5
CASSPQGASGYGYTF
TGTGCCAGCAGTCCACAGGGGGCGTCGGGCTATGGCTACACCTTC
>-|-|TRBJ2-3|TRBV11-3
CASSLSGQPSTDTQYF
TGTGCCAGCAGCTTAAGTGGACAGCCAAGCACAGATACGCAGTATTTT
>many|-|TRBJ2-2|TRBV2
CASSHGNLAPGELFF
TGTGCCAGCAGTCACGGGAATCTAGCCCCCGGGGAGCTGTTTTTT
>-|TRBD1|TRBJ2-2|TRBV7-9
CASRQQGTGELFF
TGTGCCAGCCGCCAACAGGGGACCGGGGAGCTGTTTTTT
>-|TRBD1|TRBJ1-4|TRBV5-1
CASSLVGQAGEKLFF
TGTGCCAGCAGCTTGGTGGGACAGGCCGGCGAAAAACTGTTTTTT
>-|-|TRBJ1-4|TRBV5-1
CASSFQEFSGLVNEKLFF
TGTGCCAGCAGCTTCCAGGAATTCTCAGGGCTAGTCAATGAAAAACTGTTTTTT
>-|-|TRBJ1-1|TRBV11-3
CASSPGTGTQNTEAFF
TGTGCCAGCAGCCCCGGGACCGGGACACAGAACACTGAAGCTTTCTTT
>-|TRBD1|TRBJ1-1|TRBV27
CASSLSLPLPDRAAAEAFF
TGTGCCAGCAGTTTATCTTTGCCCCTCCCCGACAGGGCGGCCGCTGAAGCTTTCTTT
>-|-|TRBJ2-5|TRBV11-2
CASSLIPRPLSLETQYF
TGTGCCAGCAGCTTAATACCCCGTCCTCTATCCCTGGAGACCCAGTACTTC
>-|-|TRBJ2-5|TRBV5-1
CASSLLDRDKTQYF
TGCGCCAGCAGCCTACTAGACCGCGACAAGACCCAGTACTTC
>-|-|TRBJ1-5|TRBV4-3
CASSQDGGERNQPQHF
TGCGCCAGCAGCCAAGACGGAGGGGAAAGAAATCAGCCCCAGCATTTT
>-|TRBD2|TRBJ2-1|TRBV27
CASSFGTSGYNEQFF
TGTGCCAGCAGTTTCGGGACTAGCGGCTACAATGAGCAGTTCTTC
>-|-|TRBJ2-5|TRBV7-6
CASSQGETQYF
TGTGCCAGCAGCCAGGGAGAGACCCAGTACTTC
>-|-|TRBJ1-1|TRBV5-6
CASSLTGGWLFAEAFF
TGTGCCAGCAGCTTGACAGGTGGGTGGCTGTTCGCTGAAGCTTTCTTT
>-|TRBD1|TRBJ1-4|TRBV25-1
CASSPDRGNEKLFF
TGTGCCAGCAGTCCGGACAGGGGCAATGAAAAACTGTTTTTT
>-|TRBD1|TRBJ2-7|TRBV6-1
CASSAPGTGGFNEQYF
TGTGCCAGCAGTGCACCCGGGACAGGGGGCTTTAACGAGCAGTACTTC
>-|-|TRBJ2-1|TRBV5-1
CASSTFLDEQFF
TGCGCCAGCAGCACTTTCCTGGATGAGCAGTTCTTC
>-|TRBD1|TRBJ1-6|TRBV7-2
CASSSRTGEHNSPLHF
TGTGCCAGCAGCTCTAGGACAGGGGAACATAATTCACCCCTCCACTTT
>-|-|TRBJ1-2|TRBV2
CASSESGSNYGYTF
TGTGCCAGCAGTGAATCAGGGTCTAACTATGGCTACACCTTC
>-|-|TRBJ1-2|TRBV4-1
CASSQVDSYGYTF
TGCGCCAGCAGCCAAGTGGACAGCTATGGCTACACCTTC
>-|TRBD2|TRBJ2-4|TRBV5-5
CASSGSSGLAKNIQYF
TGTGCCAGCAGCGGGTCTAGCGGGTTAGCCAAAAACATTCAGTACTTC
>once|-|TRBJ2-1|TRBV24-1
CATSDFRAREQFF
TGTGCCACCAGTGATTTTCGAGCCCGAGAGCAGTTCTTC
>-|-|TRBJ1-1|TRBV12-3/TRBV12-4
CASSFLNTEAFF
TGTGCCAGCAGTTTCTTGAACACTGAAGCTTTCTTT
>-|-|TRBJ1-1|TRBV19
CASTTGPKLGLNTEAFF
TGTGCCAGTACTACAGGCCCTAAGCTGGGGTTGAACACTGAAGCTTTCTTT
>-|-|TRBJ2-7|TRBV6-5
CASTRLHTGAYEQYF
TGTGCCAGCACCCGACTCCACACAGGCGCCTACGAGCAGTACTTC
>-|-|TRBJ2-2|TRBV7-9
CASSSYTGAGELFF
TGTGCCAGCAGCTCATACACCGGGGCCGGGGAGCTGTTTTTT
>-|-|TRBJ1-2|TRBV3-1/TRBV3-2
CASSQDSLARGYTF
TGTGCCAGCAGCCAAGATTCACTCGCTAGAGGCTACACCTTC
>few|TRBD1|TRBJ1-2|TRBV5-5
CASSFPGQGFVYGYTF
TGTGCCAGCAGCTTCCCGGGACAGGGGTTTGTCTATGGCTACACCTTC
>-|TRBD1|TRBJ2-7|TRBV27
CASRIRDSSYEQYF
TGTGCCAGCAGGATCCGGGACAGCTCCTACGAGCAGTACTTC
>-|-|TRBJ2-2|TRBV5-4
CASSLASNTGELFF
TGTGCCAGCAGCCTGGCTTCCAACACCGGGGAGCTGTTTTTT
>-|-|TRBJ1-2|TRBV12-3/TRBV12-4
CASSFRGRGGYTF
TGTGCCAGCAGTTTCAGGGGACGAGGTGGCTACACCTTC